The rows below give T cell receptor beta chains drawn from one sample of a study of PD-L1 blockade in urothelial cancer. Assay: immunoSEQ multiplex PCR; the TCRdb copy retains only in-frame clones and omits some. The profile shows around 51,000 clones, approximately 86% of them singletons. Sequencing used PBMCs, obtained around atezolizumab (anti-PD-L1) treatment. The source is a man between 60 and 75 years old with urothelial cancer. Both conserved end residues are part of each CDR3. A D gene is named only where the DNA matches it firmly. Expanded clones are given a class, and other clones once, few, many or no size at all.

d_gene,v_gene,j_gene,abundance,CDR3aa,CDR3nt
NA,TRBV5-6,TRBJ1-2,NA,CASNGVQRRGGYTF,TGTGCCAGCAATGGGGTCCAGCGCCGGGGTGGCTACACCTTC
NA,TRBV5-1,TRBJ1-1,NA,CASSLGQHSGDTEAFF,TGCGCCAGCAGCTTGGGACAGCACTCAGGGGACACTGAAGCTTTCTTT
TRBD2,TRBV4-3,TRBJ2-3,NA,CASSLSSGRGDTQYF,TGCGCCAGCAGCCTATCTAGCGGAAGGGGAGATACGCAGTATTTT
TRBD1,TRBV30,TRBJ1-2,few,CAWSPGGLVDYTF,TGTGCCTGGAGTCCAGGGGGCTTAGTCGACTACACCTTC
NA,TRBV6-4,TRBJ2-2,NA,CASEADTGELFF,TGTGCCAGCGAGGCGGACACCGGGGAGCTGTTTTTT
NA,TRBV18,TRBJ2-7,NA,CASSPDLITWSEQYF,TGTGCCAGCTCACCGGACTTGATAACTTGGTCCGAGCAGTACTTC
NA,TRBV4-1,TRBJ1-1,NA,CASSQAHTRNTEAFF,TGCGCCAGCAGCCAAGCTCACACCCGGAACACTGAAGCTTTCTTT
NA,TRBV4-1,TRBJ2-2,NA,CASSQGTAGTNTGELFF,TGCGCCAGCAGCCAAGGGACCGCGGGGACGAACACCGGGGAGCTGTTTTTT
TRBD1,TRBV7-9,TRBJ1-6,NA,CASSQGGLGSPLHF,TGTGCCAGCAGCCAGGGGGGCCTGGGTTCACCCCTCCACTTT
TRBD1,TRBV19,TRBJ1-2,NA,CASSVGIRGQGLGKGYTF,TGTGCCAGTAGTGTGGGCATACGAGGACAGGGGTTGGGGAAAGGCTACACCTTC
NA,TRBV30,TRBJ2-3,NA,CAWKAGLGTDTQYF,TGTGCCTGGAAAGCGGGTCTTGGCACAGATACGCAGTATTTT
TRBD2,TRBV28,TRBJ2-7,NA,CATGGDYITYEQYF,TGTGCCACCGGTGGGGACTACATTACCTACGAGCAGTACTTC
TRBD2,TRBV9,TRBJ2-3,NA,CASSPSGSADTQYF,TGTGCCAGCAGCCCCAGCGGGAGCGCAGATACGCAGTATTTT
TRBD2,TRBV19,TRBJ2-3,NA,CASSIVFGLAGNTDTQYF,TGTGCCAGTAGTATCGTCTTTGGGCTAGCGGGGAACACAGATACGCAGTATTTT
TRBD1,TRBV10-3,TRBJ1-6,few,CAISATGTGNNSPLHF,TGTGCCATCAGTGCTACCGGGACAGGGAATAATTCACCCCTCCACTTT
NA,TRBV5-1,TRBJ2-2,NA,CASSSSPPGELFF,TGCGCCAGCAGCTCCTCCCCTCCCGGGGAGCTGTTTTTT
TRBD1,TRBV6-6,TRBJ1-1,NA,CASKGAQMGNTEAFF,TGTGCCAGCAAGGGGGCCCAAATGGGGAACACTGAAGCTTTCTTT
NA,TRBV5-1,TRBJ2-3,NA,CASKPPATTDTQYF,TGCGCCAGCAAGCCTCCAGCGACCACAGATACGCAGTATTTT
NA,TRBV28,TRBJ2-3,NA,CASSLLRSSTDTQYF,TGTGCCAGCAGTTTACTTAGATCTAGCACAGATACGCAGTATTTT
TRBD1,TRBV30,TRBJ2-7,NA,CACGMGDRPMSEQYF,TGTGCCTGCGGGATGGGGGACAGGCCCATGTCCGAGCAGTACTTC
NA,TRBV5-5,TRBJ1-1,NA,CASSLNDKGYPEAFF,TGTGCCAGCAGCTTGAACGATAAGGGGTACCCTGAAGCTTTCTTT
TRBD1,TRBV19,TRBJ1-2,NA,CAGRQGQGYTF,TGTGCCGGCCGACAGGGGCAAGGCTACACCTTC
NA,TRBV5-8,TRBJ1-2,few,CASSLRTVPYGYTF,TGTGCCAGCAGCCTTCGGACAGTACCCTATGGCTACACCTTC
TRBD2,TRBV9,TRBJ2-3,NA,CASSTPSGYTDTQYF,TGTGCCAGCAGCACACCTAGCGGGTACACAGATACGCAGTATTTT